This T cell receptor (beta chain) emerged from a study of vaccination and CD4 T cells after COVID-19. Study-level background: Mild disease affected several convalescent patients and severe disease one, all SARS-CoV-2 positive by nasal swab PCR. The convalescent population consisted of six males and four females, two of whom were of Hispanic ethnicity.

Treatment in this sample: roughly 11-day PBMC culture with coronavirus spike peptide pools or control peptides (ViraFEST assay). V was pared by 3 bases and J by 5 bases, with 5 bases between. Germline CDR1 reads SGHDT; CDR2 reads YYEEEE. The CDR3 extends over 12 amino acids. Study-wide findings and caveats: In convalescent patients, 304 of 307 vaccine-specific clones were spike mono-reactive. Median SARS-CoV-2-reactive clonotype numbers went up from approximately 23 to 38, but not significantly.

A word on this clonotype: Its antigen is not known.

Sequencing of DNA taken from cultured CD4+ T cells relied on the Oncomine TCR Beta short-read assay. TCRdb reprocessed the PCR reads via MiXCR and lists one record per CDR3 protein. Of tens of thousands of distinct CDR3 sequences listed, roughly 50% were seen once; the top ten hold approximately 5%. This sequence was found in a human donor who had recovered from COVID-19. The sequencing input was CD4+ T cells from blood, cultured in vitro. This rearrangement joins TRBV5-6 to TRBJ2-2; the D is unclear. The CDR3 region has the DNA TGTGCCAGCAGCTGGGTTACCGGGGAGCTGTTTTTT. Its translation is CASSWVTGELFF.